This TCR beta chain came from a study of identical twins. TCRdb processed the 5' RACE reads anew with MiXCR; each CDR3 protein has one entry. The table records about 890,000 distinct CDR3 sequences, roughly an eighth of them present only once. Per the germline V gene, CDR1 is MNHNS and CDR2 is SASEGT. The CDR3 covers 14 residues. V lost 6 bases and J lost 2; bases outside the gene matches: 4. This clonotype was seen a few times. The same data also went into a second study, on yellow fever vaccine responses in identical twins.

Sequenced input: PBMCs. V and J are TRBV6-1 and TRBJ2-7, with TRBD1 matching 10 bases. The receptor comes from a woman aged 18-29 years in good health. CDR3 DNA: TGTGCCAGCAGCCCGACAGGGGGCCCCTACGAGCAGTACGTC. Protein: CASSPTGGPYEQYV.